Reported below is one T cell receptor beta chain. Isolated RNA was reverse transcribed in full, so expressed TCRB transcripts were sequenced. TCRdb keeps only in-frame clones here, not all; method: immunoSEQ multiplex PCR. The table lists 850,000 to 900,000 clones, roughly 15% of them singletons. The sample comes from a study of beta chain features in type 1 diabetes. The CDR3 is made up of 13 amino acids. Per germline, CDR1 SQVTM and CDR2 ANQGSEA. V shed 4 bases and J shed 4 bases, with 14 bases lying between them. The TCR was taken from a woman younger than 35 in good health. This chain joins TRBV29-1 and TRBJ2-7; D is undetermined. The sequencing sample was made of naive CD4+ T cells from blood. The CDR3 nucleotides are TGCAGCGTTGCCTCCCAGCTCAAGTACGAGCAGTACTTC. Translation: CSVASQLKYEQYF.